Below, 27 T cell receptor beta chains from the same sample are listed, as sequenced in a study of T-cell reconstitution after alpha-beta-depleted transplantation in children. Preparation of the TCRbeta library was carried out with unique molecular identifiers. TCRdb re-called the PCR reads through MiXCR, storing one row per CDR3 protein. This sample yields around 580,000 distinct CDR3 sequences, of which approximately 30% are seen a single time; about 35% belongs to the top ten. The sequenced sample was PBMCs, obtained before TCRalphabeta/CD19-depleted stem cell transplant. All receptors derive from a boy younger than two with Wiskott-Aldrich syndrome, due to receive a stem cell transplant.

The chain employs TRBV12-3 or TRBV12-4 and TRBJ1-1, with 7 nucleotides matching TRBD1. The CDR3 spans 16 residues. The V and J ends lost 6 bases and 4 bases, in that order; junction bases with no gene match: 14. The CDR3 region is CASSPTGILGGTEAFF. CDR3 DNA sequence: TGTGCCAGCAGCCCGACAGGGATTTTGGGTGGCACTGAAGCTTTCTTT.

This clonotype has just a few counts. The chain has TRBV7-9 and TRBJ2-3; 9 bases match TRBD1. J was trimmed by 5 bases and V by 1 base; bases with no gene match: 7. Germline V gene sequence: CDR1 SEHNR, CDR2 FQNEAQ (reference sequence). CDR3 length: 16 amino acids. The CDR3 region is CASSLVWDRVQDTQYF. In nucleotides, the CDR3 is TGTGCCAGCAGCTTAGTATGGGACAGGGTCCAAGATACGCAGTATTTT.

This clonotype was seen a few times. The V call is TRBV5-1, the J call TRBJ2-7; 9 bases map to TRBD1. The junction had 4 bases not matched to a gene; V was cut back by 6 bases and J by 0 bases. The germline V gene encodes CDR1 SGHRS and CDR2 YFSETQ. The CDR3 loop spans 14 amino acids. The CDR3, as DNA: TGCGCCAGCAAGGGACAGGGCAGCTCCTACGAGCAGTACTTC. This gives the protein CASKGQGSSYEQYF. The whole variable domain, filled in from reference TRBV5-1 and TRBJ2-7, reads KAGVTQTPRYLIKTRGQQVTLSCSPISGHRSVSWYQQTPGQGLQFLFEYFSETQRNKGNFPGRFSGRQFSNSRSEMNVSTLELGDSALYLCASKGQGSSYEQYFGPGTRLTVT.

The CDR3 region is CATSAGTSNTGELFF. The CDR3 nucleotides read TGTGCCACCAGTGCTGGGACTTCTAACACCGGGGAGCTGTTTTTT. J is TRBJ2-2 and V is TRBV24-1, with D possibly being TRBD2 (6 bases). Germline V gene data show CDR1 as KGHDR and CDR2 as SFDVKD. The V end was cut by 5 bases, the J end by 2 bases, with 11 bases between. The CDR3 has 15 amino acids.

This chain joins TRBV10-3 and TRBJ2-5, with no clear D. Germline lookup yields CDR1 ENHRY and CDR2 SYGVKD. The germline V and J ends were trimmed by 3 bases and 0 bases, with 5 bases remaining between them. The CDR3 sequence is 13 residues long. DNA of the CDR3: TGTGCCATCAGTGATCCAGACCAAGAGACCCAGTACTTC. Protein sequence: CAISDPDQETQYF.

This clonotype was counted only a few times. The rearrangement joins TRBV18 to TRBJ2-3; 7 bases are shared with TRBD2. Trimming cost V 3 bases and J 4 bases; bases outside gene matches: 10. Germline CDR1 KGHSH, CDR2 LQKENI. The CDR3 covers 16 residues. CDR3 sequence: CASSPRSGMRPDTQYF. The CDR3 DNA follows: TGTGCCAGCTCACCGCGAAGCGGGATGCGCCCAGATACGCAGTATTTT.

Remarks on this clonotype: Here the CDR3 omits its conserved ending phenylalanine or tryptophan, so a read error is the likely source. The DNA is omitted, as the CDR3 cannot be located on it reliably, and the CDR3 follows TCRdb's listing. V is TRBV5-1 and J is TRBJ2-2; the DNA was not used to check the table's D call, TRBD2. The germline CDR1 and CDR2 sequences are SGHRS and YFSETQ. The length of the CDR3 is 8 amino acids, counting both ends. The CDR3: CASSLMEG.

The chain has TRBV5-1 and TRBJ2-5, with 8 nucleotides matching TRBD2. The CDR3 runs 17 residues. Germline CDR1 and CDR2: SGHRS and YFSETQ. V lost 0 bases to trimming and J lost 3 bases; unmatched junction nucleotides: 10. The CDR3 loop is CASSLGRLARGEETQYF. DNA for the CDR3: TGCGCCAGCAGCTTGGGGAGACTAGCGAGAGGAGAAGAGACCCAGTACTTC. Variable domain in full (rest from reference TRBV5-1 and TRBJ2-5): KAGVTQTPRYLIKTRGQQVTLSCSPISGHRSVSWYQQTPGQGLQFLFEYFSETQRNKGNFPGRFSGRQFSNSRSEMNVSTLELGDSALYLCASSLGRLARGEETQYFGPGTRLLVL.

The gene calls are TRBV5-1 and TRBJ2-2; TRBD1 matches at 9 bases. CDR1 is SGHRS, CDR2 YFSETQ, per germline. J gave up 6 bases and V 4 bases, and 7 bases lay outside the gene matches. This CDR3 region has 15 residues. In DNA form, the CDR3 reads TGCGCCAGCAGCGCCGGGACAGGGAGACCCGGGGAGCTGTTTTTT. Its translation is CASSAGTGRPGELFF.

The rearrangement joins TRBV4-2 to TRBJ2-3, with unresolved D. The V end lost 1 base, the J end lost 2 bases, and 13 bases lay between the germline ends. The CDR3 is 16 amino acids. Germline loops: CDR1 LGHNA, CDR2 YNFKEQ. The CDR3 bases are TGTGCCAGCAGCCAAGGACTCGCAGACAACACAGATACGCAGTATTTT. Its protein is CASSQGLADNTDTQYF.

This clonotype was seen a few times. This rearrangement joins TRBV20-1 to TRBJ2-1; 8 nucleotides align to TRBD2. The CDR3 sequence is 16 residues long. Germline CDR1 is DFQATT and CDR2 is SNEGSKA (reference sequence). J gave up 5 bases and V 2 bases, and 11 bases lay outside the gene matches. The CDR3 DNA follows: TGCAGTGCTAGAAACGGGAGGGCCCTCTTGGACAATGAGCAGTTCTTC. It codes for CSARNGRALLDNEQFF.

The V call is TRBV12-3 or TRBV12-4, the J call TRBJ1-2; tentative D call: TRBD1 (6 bases). The V end lost 2 bases, the J end lost 0 bases, and 16 bases lay between the germline ends. The CDR3 is 17 amino acids. The CDR3 DNA reads TGTGCCAGCAGTTTACTTCCGGACAGTCTCGCTAACTATGGCTACACCTTC. It is translated as CASSLLPDSLANYGYTF.

Comments on this clonotype: One end of the junction fails to match germline, which may point to a read error. V gene TRBV10-3 combines with J gene TRBJ1-1, with a tentative D call TRBD1 (6 bases). Per germline, CDR1 ENHRY and CDR2 SYGVKD. This CDR3 region has 14 residues. The DNA of the CDR3 is TGTGCCATCAGTGAGGCAGGGGCGAACGCTGAAGCTTTCTTT. It is translated as CAISEAGANAEAFF.

This clonotype turned up a few times. The chain couples TRBV21-1 to TRBJ2-7. TRBV21-1 corresponds to a pseudogene. This CDR3 contains 18 residues. CDR3 protein: CASSSKRKVGSVSYEQYF. CDR3 in DNA: TGTGCCAGCAGCTCAAAGCGAAAGGTCGGGTCCGTCTCCTACGAGCAGTACTTC.

J is TRBJ2-1 and V is TRBV7-6; D is perhaps TRBD1 (6 bases). Trimming removed 3 bases from V and 0 bases from J, with 12 bases in between. This CDR3 is built from 16 residues. Germline V lookup: CDR1 SGHVS, CDR2 FNYEAQ. CDR3 nucleotides: TGTGCCAGCAGCTTTGAGTGGACAGCCTCCTACAATGAGCAGTTCTTC. Its translation: CASSFEWTASYNEQFF.

This chain links TRBV11-2 with TRBJ2-1; D perhaps matches TRBD2 (5 bases). V lost 2 bases and J lost 6, with 17 bases in between. The CDR3 is made up of 16 amino acids. Germline V gives CDR1 SGHAT, CDR2 FQNNGV. The CDR3 region is CASSLHGLEGFNEQFF. CDR3 in DNA: TGTGCCAGCAGCTTACATGGCCTAGAGGGTTTCAATGAGCAGTTCTTC.

CDR3 sequence (DNA): TGTGCCAGCAGTTTAGCGCAAGGCATCAACTATGGCTACACCTTC. Its translation: CASSLAQGINYGYTF. This chain connects TRBV12-3 or TRBV12-4 to TRBJ1-2; D remains ambiguous. The V and J ends lost 0 bases and 2 bases respectively, with 10 bases between them. CDR3 length equals 15 residues.

This clonotype was detected a few times. The CDR3 sequence is CSVEDRGPSEAFF. CDR3 in DNA: TGCAGCGTTGAGGACAGGGGGCCGTCTGAAGCTTTCTTT. The genes are TRBV29-1 and TRBJ1-1, with TRBD1 identical over 11 bases. CDR3 size: 13 residues. Per germline, CDR1 SQVTM and CDR2 ANQGSEA. Trimming removed 3 bases from V and 6 bases from J; junction bases left unmatched: 3.

This sequence joins TRBV27 and TRBJ1-5; D remains ambiguous. CDR1 is MNHEY, CDR2 SMNVEV, per germline (reference sequence). The ends were cut back, 6 bases at V and 7 bases at J, with 13 bases in the middle. The CDR3 has 13 residues. CDR3 sequence: CASRAQVGQPQHF. CDR3 bases: TGTGCCAGCAGGGCCCAGGTGGGACAGCCCCAGCATTTT.

The J gene is TRBJ2-7, the V gene TRBV5-6; TRBD1 matches 7 bases. V shed 0 bases, J shed 2 bases, and the junction held 8 bases outside the gene matches. Germline-derived CDR1 and CDR2 are SGHDT and YYEEEE. CDR3 size: 16 residues. Written as DNA, the CDR3 is TGTGCCAGCAGCTTGGTCGGCCGGGACAGTACCTACGAGCAGTACTTC. Its protein product is CASSLVGRDSTYEQYF.

This clonotype turned up a few times. The J gene is TRBJ2-1, the V gene TRBV5-1; 13 bases fit TRBD2. CDR3 length: 18 amino acids. V lost 4 bases to trimming and J lost 0 bases; unmatched junction nucleotides: 7. Per the germline V gene, CDR1 is SGHRS and CDR2 is YFSETQ. The CDR3 sequence: CASSQLAGGLSSYNEQFF. The CDR3 region has the DNA TGCGCCAGCAGCCAACTAGCGGGAGGGCTTAGCTCCTACAATGAGCAGTTCTTC.

The rearrangement uses TRBV18 and TRBJ2-5; 10 bases match TRBD2. The CDR3 sequence is 14 residues long. Trimming removed 5 bases from V and 4 bases from J; junction bases left unmatched: 4. In germline, CDR1 is KGHSH, CDR2 LQKENI. CDR3 protein: CASSFGLAAETQYF. The CDR3 DNA is TGTGCCAGCTCATTTGGACTAGCGGCAGAGACCCAGTACTTC. Variable domain in full (rest from reference TRBV18 and TRBJ2-5): NAGVMQNPRHLVRRRGQEARLRCSPMKGHSHVYWYRQLPEEGLKFMVYLQKENIIDESGMPKERFSAEFPKEGPSILRIQQVVRGDSAAYFCASSFGLAAETQYFGPGTRLLVL.

This chain connects TRBV28 to TRBJ1-6; weak D call: TRBD1 (5 bases). The germline V gene encodes CDR1 MDHEN and CDR2 SYDVKM. Trimming removed 5 bases at V and 9 bases at J, with 17 bases between. The CDR3 totals 15 residues. Here the CDR3 reads CASSQPGRRSSPLHF. Here the CDR3 DNA reads TGTGCCAGCAGTCAACCGGGACGGAGAAGTTCACCCCTCCACTTT.

V and J are TRBV7-3 and TRBJ2-1; the D is unclear. This CDR3 region has 12 residues. Trimming removed 5 bases at V and 7 bases at J, with 9 bases between. Germline CDR1 SGHTA, CDR2 FQGTGA. In nucleotides, the CDR3 is TGTGCCAGCAGCAGCCAAAGTAATGAGCAGTTCTTC. This encodes CASSSQSNEQFF.

V and J are TRBV20-1 and TRBJ1-5, with TRBD1 matching 7 bases. J lost 2 bases, V lost 5 bases, and 3 bases had no gene match. The V gene's germline CDR1 is DFQATT and CDR2 SNEGSKA (reference sequence). The CDR3 is 13 amino acids. The CDR3 bases are TGCAGTGCTGGCCAGGGGGGCAATCAGCCCCAGCATTTT. Its protein is CSAGQGGNQPQHF.

This sequence joins TRBV10-3 and TRBJ2-2; D is undetermined. Trimming stripped 3 bases from V and 2 bases from J, with 4 bases between. The CDR3 extends over 13 amino acids. Germline V gene lookup returns CDR1 ENHRY and CDR2 SYGVKD. In DNA form, the CDR3 reads TGTGCCATCAGTGAAAGTAACACCGGGGAGCTGTTTTTT. This encodes CAISESNTGELFF.

The chain joins TRBV20-1 to TRBJ2-7; possibly TRBD1 for D (6 bases). This CDR3 is built from 14 residues. Germline CDR1 and CDR2: DFQATT and SNEGSKA (reference sequence). V lost 3 bases to trimming and J lost 0 bases, with 12 bases between them. The CDR3 is CSARAGTHSYEQYF. For the CDR3, the DNA is TGCAGTGCTAGGGCCGGGACACACTCCTACGAGCAGTACTTC.